Listed here are 27 T cell receptor beta chains from one sample, sequenced in a study of T cell responses to AZD1222 COVID-19 vaccine (dated by TCRdb to the early 2020s). The library relied on the immunoSEQ multiplex PCR assay. Not all clones reach the TCRdb copy of this immuneACCESS table, which keeps in-frame sequences only. Checked studies attribute under half of the gap to unresolved V genes and leave the rest unexplained. The sample table shows some 130,000 clones, and just under 95% are seen once. The top ten hold around 7.1% of the sample. In the paper's terms, the time point label means: about 28 days (+/-7) after the second vaccine dose. The input for sequencing was peripheral blood, taken 28 days after the second AZD1222 dose. These receptors originate from an adult who received the AZD1222 COVID-19 vaccine.

This clone was picked up a small number of times. The chain has TRBV6-2 or TRBV6-3 and TRBJ1-2; D possibly corresponds to TRBD1 (5 bases). The CDR3 runs 14 residues. Germline CDR1 MNHEY, CDR2 SVGEGT. Trimming cost V 2 bases and J 6 bases, with 13 bases left between them. The CDR3 reads CASSYGTGQNGYTF. CDR3 DNA: TGTGCCAGCAGTTACGGTACAGGACAAAATGGCTACACCTTC.

The rearrangement uses TRBV7-9 and TRBJ1-2; D is ambiguous. The V gene's germline CDR1 is SEHNR and CDR2 FQNEAQ (reference sequence). V was cut by 6 bases and J by 4 bases, with 24 bases left in between. This CDR3 spans 17 amino acids. For the CDR3, the DNA is TGTGCCAGCAGTCCTGGAGGATTCGGGTTAGGTGGCTATGGCTACACCTTC. This sequence encodes CASSPGGFGLGGYGYTF.

This clone was counted once. V usage is TRBV19 and J usage is TRBJ1-1; weak D call: TRBD1 (6 bases). V gave up 4 bases and J gave up 5 bases, with 11 bases separating them. This CDR3 is built from 13 residues. Per the germline V gene, CDR1 is LNHDA and CDR2 is SQIVND (reference sequence). The chain's CDR3 is CASSTGHRTEAFF. For the CDR3, the DNA is TGTGCCAGTAGTACGGGACATCGGACTGAAGCTTTCTTT.

The chain combines TRBV10-3 with TRBJ2-3; 9 bases agree with TRBD2. Looked up from germline, CDR1 is ENHRY and CDR2 is SYGVKD. V trimming: 10 bases; J trimming: 1 base; junction bases outside the gene matches: 12. The CDR3 runs 16 residues. The chain's CDR3 is CATRFSGGTGTDTQYF. The CDR3, as DNA: TGTGCCACGAGGTTTAGCGGGGGCACGGGCACAGATACGCAGTATTTT.

The rearrangement joins TRBV21-1 to TRBJ2-5; the table's D call TRBD2 went unverified against the DNA. TRBV21-1 constitutes a pseudogene. The length of the CDR3 is 13 residues. The CDR3, as DNA: TGTGCCAGCAGCAAACCGGGGGGGGAGACCCAGTACTTC. Protein product: CASSKPGGETQYF.

The CDR3 nucleotides are TGCGCCAGCAGCCAAGGGCCCCGCGGAGCTTTCTTT. Translation gives CASSQGPRGAFF. This chain uses TRBV4-1 with TRBJ1-1; D is unresolved. The CDR3 consists of 12 residues. CDR1 is MGHRA, CDR2 YSYEKL, per germline. The V and J ends lost 1 base and 10 bases respectively, with 10 bases between them.

This clone was seen only once. Its ends do not fully match the called genes, so a read error is possible. The J gene is TRBJ2-3, the V gene TRBV5-8; 16 bases line up with TRBD2. Germline values: CDR1 SGHTS, CDR2 YDEGEE. This CDR3 region has 16 residues. This CDR3 is CASSFYQGLAGGRMNF. In DNA, the CDR3 is TGTGCCAGCAGCTTTTACCAGGGACTAGCGGGGGGGCGGATGAATTTT. Complete variable domain (other parts from reference TRBV5-8 and TRBJ2-3): EAGVTQSPTHLIKTRGQQATLRCSPISGHTSVYWYQQALGLGLQFLLWYDEGEERNRGNFPPRFSGRQFPNYSSELNVNALELEDSALYLCASSFYQGLAGGRMNFGPGTRLTVL.

This sequence joins TRBV18 and TRBJ1-1; D gene uncertain. Germline CDR1 reads KGHSH; CDR2 reads LQKENI. The V and J ends lost 4 bases and 6 bases respectively, with 9 bases between them. This CDR3 has 12 amino acids. The CDR3 protein is CASSLDTSEAFF. Here the CDR3 DNA reads TGTGCCAGCTCACTCGACACGTCTGAAGCTTTCTTT.

The chain combines TRBV5-1 with TRBJ1-1; 7 nucleotides line up with TRBD1. The CDR3 extends over 14 amino acids. Germline-derived CDR1 and CDR2 are SGHRS and YFSETQ. J was trimmed by 6 bases and V by 4 bases; bases with no gene match: 9. The CDR3 reads CASSPGQPLPEAFF. CDR3 nucleotide sequence: TGCGCCAGCAGCCCGGGACAGCCTCTCCCTGAAGCTTTCTTT. Variable domain in full (rest from reference TRBV5-1 and TRBJ1-1): KAGVTQTPRYLIKTRGQQVTLSCSPISGHRSVSWYQQTPGQGLQFLFEYFSETQRNKGNFPGRFSGRQFSNSRSEMNVSTLELGDSALYLCASSPGQPLPEAFFGQGTRLTVV.

V is TRBV6-5 and J is TRBJ2-2; a weak D match, TRBD2 (5 bases). V was cut by 7 bases and J by 4 bases, with 16 bases left in between. The CDR3 spans 15 residues. Germline V gives CDR1 MNHEY, CDR2 SVGAGI. Here the CDR3 DNA reads TGTGCCAGCACCCACTACGACTACAGCACCGGGGAGCTGTTTTTT. This encodes CASTHYDYSTGELFF.

The chain joins TRBV1 to TRBJ2-7. TRBV1 is labeled a pseudogene. The CDR3 runs 11 residues. The CDR3 protein is CTSSQFYEQYF. The CDR3 DNA reads as TGCACCAGCAGCCAATTCTACGAGCAGTACTTC.

The chain carries TRBV3-1 (or the pseudogene TRBV3-2) and TRBJ1-5; 8 bases agree with TRBD1. The length of the CDR3 is 15 residues. Germline V lookup: CDR1 LGHDT, CDR2 YNNKEL (reference sequence). With V trimmed by 5 bases and J by 4 bases, 7 bases remained unmatched. DNA for the CDR3: TGTGCCAGCAGCTCGGGACAGGTTAAAAATCAGCCCCAGCATTTT. Amino acids: CASSSGQVKNQPQHF.

The rearrangement links TRBV3-1 (or the pseudogene TRBV3-2) to TRBJ1-4; maybe TRBD1 (5 bases). V shed 4 bases and J shed 0 bases, with 12 bases lying between them. This CDR3 is 16 amino acids long. Germline CDR1 LGHDT, CDR2 YNNKEL (reference sequence). This chain's CDR3 is CASSRLLGATNEKLFF. In DNA form, the CDR3 reads TGTGCCAGCAGCCGCCTCCTAGGGGCAACTAATGAAAAACTGTTTTTT.

The rearrangement joins TRBV6-5 to TRBJ2-1, with TRBD2 identical over 8 bases. This CDR3 comprises 15 residues. The V gene's germline CDR1 is MNHEY and CDR2 SVGAGI. Germline trimming cut 4 bases from V and 7 bases from J; bases unmatched to any gene: 9. The CDR3 sequence is CASSWVPGGQNEQFF. In DNA form, the CDR3 reads TGTGCCAGCAGTTGGGTACCGGGGGGGCAGAATGAGCAGTTCTTC.

The rearrangement joins TRBV7-3 to TRBJ1-5; unclear D gene. V was pared by 5 bases and J by 4 bases, with 6 bases between. This CDR3 region has 12 residues. The V gene's germline CDR1 is SGHTA and CDR2 FQGTGA. The CDR3 DNA reads TGTGCCAGCAGCGTGATTAATCAGCCCCAGCATTTT. This sequence encodes CASSVINQPQHF.

The gene calls are TRBV6-1 and TRBJ2-7, with a weak D call TRBD1 (7 bases). The V end was cut by 2 bases, the J end by 6 bases, with 14 bases between. CDR3 length: 14 residues. Germline V gene sequence: CDR1 MNHNS, CDR2 SASEGT. CDR3 residues: CASSERRDSAEQYF. CDR3 DNA: TGTGCCAGCAGTGAACGGAGGGACAGCGCCGAGCAGTACTTC.

This chain uses TRBV7-3 with TRBJ2-1; D not resolved. V gave up 0 bases and J gave up 5 bases, with 8 bases separating them. CDR1 SGHTA and CDR2 FQGTGA come from the germline V gene. The CDR3 has 14 amino acids. The CDR3 spells CASSLTLVDNEQFF. The CDR3 region has the DNA TGTGCCAGCAGCTTAACCTTAGTAGACAATGAGCAGTTCTTC.

The chain uses TRBV7-6 and TRBJ2-3; D is undetermined. Trimming took 3 bases from V and 6 from J, leaving 7 bases between them. This CDR3 has 12 residues. CDR1 SGHVS and CDR2 FNYEAQ come from the germline V gene. The CDR3 DNA reads TGTGCCAGCAGCTTGGTTTGGGATACGCAGTATTTT. Translated: CASSLVWDTQYF.

V usage is TRBV2 and J usage is TRBJ2-5; tentatively, D is TRBD1 or TRBD2 (5 bases each). The germline gives CDR1 SNHLY, CDR2 FYNNEI. V lost 3 bases, J lost 4 bases, and 9 bases lay in between. CDR3 length equals 13 residues. The CDR3 nucleotides are TGTGCCAGCAGTGAGGGACCTGGAGAGACCCAGTACTTC. Encoded protein: CASSEGPGETQYF.

The chain employs TRBV5-6 and TRBJ1-1; D not resolved. V lost 5 bases to trimming and J lost 6 bases, with 17 bases between them. The germline V gene has CDR1 SGHDT and CDR2 YYEEEE. CDR3 length equals 14 residues. The CDR3 DNA reads as TGTGCCAGCAGGTTCGAGGGAGCAGGCGCTGAAGCTTTCTTT. This translates into CASRFEGAGAEAFF.

The gene calls are TRBV11-3 and TRBJ1-1; unclear D gene. Trimming cost V 5 bases and J 2 bases, with 18 bases left between them. CDR3 length: 16 amino acids. CDR1 and CDR2 from the germline V gene are SGHNT and YENEEA. The CDR3 reads CASSLGRERGNTEAFF. CDR3 sequence (DNA): TGTGCCAGCAGCCTAGGGCGCGAGCGAGGAAACACTGAAGCTTTCTTT.

The chain carries TRBV6-2 or TRBV6-3 and TRBJ2-7; D is perhaps TRBD1 or TRBD2 (6 bases each). V lost 6 bases, J lost 3 bases, and 18 bases lay in between. Per the germline V gene, CDR1 is MNHEY and CDR2 is SVGEGT. This CDR3 has 15 amino acids. The CDR3 DNA sequence: TGTGCCAGCAGCTATAGGTGGGGGGCTATCTACGAGCAGTACTTC. It translates to CASSYRWGAIYEQYF.

This clone was counted once. This sequence joins TRBV2 and TRBJ1-1; D gene ambiguous. V lost 1 base and J lost 3, with 6 bases in between. Per the germline V gene, CDR1 is SNHLY and CDR2 is FYNNEI. The CDR3 spans 13 residues. CDR3 coding DNA: TGTGCCAGCAGTGAAGAGCGGGACACTGAAGCTTTCTTT. Its protein is CASSEERDTEAFF.

The chain couples TRBV5-1 to TRBJ1-3; D remains ambiguous. Germline assignment: CDR1 SGHRS and CDR2 YFSETQ. V was shortened by 5 bases and J by 3 bases, with 9 bases between the two germline ends. The CDR3 runs 13 residues. The CDR3 DNA sequence: TGCGCCAGCAGATTTATCGGTGGAAACACCATATATTTT. Protein: CASRFIGGNTIYF.

The gene calls are TRBV7-2 and TRBJ1-5; 8 bases are a match to TRBD1. J was trimmed by 4 bases and V by 5 bases; bases with no gene match: 7. CDR3 size: 15 residues. Germline V gene sequence: CDR1 SGHTA, CDR2 FQGNSA. CDR3 coding DNA: TGTGCCAGCAGCCCAGGACAGGGAGGGAATCAGCCCCAGCATTTT. Amino acid sequence: CASSPGQGGNQPQHF.

The chain employs TRBV5-1 and TRBJ1-2, with D unresolved. From germline, CDR1 is SGHRS and CDR2 YFSETQ. Trimming removed 0 bases from V and 6 bases from J, with 12 bases in between. The CDR3 contains 14 residues. In DNA, the CDR3 is TGCGCCAGCAGCTTGGGGCAGCTCCTAAATGGCTACACCTTC. Translating it yields CASSLGQLLNGYTF.

The J gene is TRBJ2-1, the V gene TRBV7-2; a weak D match, TRBD2 (5 bases). The germline gives CDR1 SGHTA, CDR2 FQGNSA. V gave up 0 bases and J gave up 7 bases, with 7 bases separating them. This CDR3 has 13 amino acids. Written as DNA, the CDR3 is TGTGCCAGCAGCTTAGCGAGGGTAAATGAGCAGTTCTTC. Encoded protein: CASSLARVNEQFF. The complete variable domain, with remaining parts taken from reference TRBV7-2 and TRBJ2-1, reads GAGVSQSPSNKVTEKGKDVELRCDPISGHTALYWYRQSLGQGLEFLIYFQGNSAPDKSGLPSDRFSAERTGGSVSTLTIQRTQQEDSAVYLCASSLARVNEQFFGPGTRLTVL.